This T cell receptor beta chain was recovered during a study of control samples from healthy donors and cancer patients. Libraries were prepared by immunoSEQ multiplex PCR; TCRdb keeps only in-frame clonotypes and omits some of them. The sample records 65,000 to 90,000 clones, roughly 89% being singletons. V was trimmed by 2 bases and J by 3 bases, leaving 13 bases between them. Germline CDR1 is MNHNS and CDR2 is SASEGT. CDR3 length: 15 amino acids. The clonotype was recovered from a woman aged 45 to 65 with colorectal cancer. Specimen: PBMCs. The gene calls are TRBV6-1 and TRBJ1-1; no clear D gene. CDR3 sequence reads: CASSEIGTWDTEAFF. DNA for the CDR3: TGTGCCAGCAGTGAAATAGGCACTTGGGACACTGAAGCTTTCTTT.